Presented here are 23 T cell receptor beta chains from one specimen sequenced in a study of Ad26.COV2.S vaccination and SARS-CoV-2 variants. Treatment indicated: over 15 received Ad26.COV2.S at low or high dose, single or two shots; about five received placebo; per-sample allocation not given. Following the first vaccine or placebo injection, samples were taken on day 63. Data came from immunoSEQ multiplex PCR; TCRdb stores just in-frame clones and leaves some out. The data show approximately 480,000 clones, with roughly 87% seen just once and roughly 13% held by the top ten. The source was peripheral blood, collected in a trial of Ad26.COV2.S vaccine versus placebo. All receptors derive from a person aged 18-60 years who received the Ad26.COV2.S COVID-19 vaccine or a placebo.

This chain links TRBV27 with TRBJ1-2; unclear D gene. Trimming took off 6 bases at V and 0 bases at J, with 11 bases between the two ends. In germline, CDR1 is MNHEY, CDR2 SMNVEV (reference sequence). The CDR3 runs 14 residues. The CDR3 region has the DNA TGTGCCAGCAGGGAGGGAATGACTAACTATGGCTACACCTTC. Amino acid sequence: CASREGMTNYGYTF.

This chain joins TRBV27 and TRBJ2-1, with TRBD1 matching over 9 bases. This CDR3 comprises 16 residues. V lost 1 base, J lost 2 bases, and 3 bases stayed unmatched. CDR1 and CDR2 from the germline V gene are MNHEY and SMNVEV (reference sequence). The CDR3 nucleotides are TGTGCCAGCAGTTTATTGACAGGGGGTCCCTACAATGAGCAGTTCTTC. Its translation: CASSLLTGGPYNEQFF.

The chain has TRBV4-3 and TRBJ2-3; possible D gene TRBD1, 5 bases. V was clipped by 0 bases and J by 4 bases, with 11 bases between them. CDR1 is LGHNA and CDR2 is YSLEER in the germline V gene. This CDR3 region has 15 residues. CDR3 loop: CASSQDRVSSDTQYF. The CDR3 bases are TGCGCCAGCAGCCAAGACAGGGTTAGTTCAGATACGCAGTATTTT.

The rearrangement uses TRBV28 and TRBJ2-4; D may be TRBD2 (6 bases). V was cut by 6 bases and J by 0 bases, with 9 bases left in between. The CDR3 loop spans 14 amino acids. Germline lookup yields CDR1 MDHEN and CDR2 SYDVKM. This CDR3 reads CASSQAGAKNIQYF. CDR3 DNA sequence: TGTGCCAGCAGCCAAGCGGGAGCCAAAAACATTCAGTACTTC. Using reference TRBV28 and TRBJ2-4 for the parts outside the CDR3, the full variable domain is DVKVTQSSRYLVKRTGEKVFLECVQDMDHENMFWYRQDPGLGLRLIYFSYDVKMKEKGDIPEGYSVSREKKERFSLILESASTNQTSMYLCASSQAGAKNIQYFGAGTRLSVL.

The V call is TRBV19, the J call TRBJ2-7; either TRBD1 or TRBD2 may fit D (5 bases each). Germline CDR1 reads LNHDA; CDR2 reads SQIVND (reference sequence). V shed 6 bases and J shed 4 bases, with 16 bases lying between them. The CDR3 covers 14 residues. In DNA, the CDR3 is TGTGCCAGTAGCTCTTGGGACCGTAGTTACGAGCAGTACTTC. It codes for CASSSWDRSYEQYF.

The rearrangement joins TRBV28 to TRBJ1-2; D perhaps matches TRBD1 (6 bases). Germline V lookup: CDR1 MDHEN, CDR2 SYDVKM. Trimming removed 3 bases from V and 2 bases from J, with 22 bases in between. This CDR3 is built from 18 residues. The CDR3 is CASSFLPVMGGLNYGYTF. DNA of the CDR3: TGTGCCAGCAGTTTTCTCCCCGTAATGGGGGGGCTAAACTATGGCTACACCTTC.

DNA for the CDR3: TGCGCCAGCAGCCCCGGGACTAGCGGGACAATAACCTACGAGCAGTACTTC. This gives the protein CASSPGTSGTITYEQYF. The rearrangement links TRBV5-1 to TRBJ2-7; 13 nucleotides line up with TRBD2. Germline CDR1 reads SGHRS; CDR2 reads YFSETQ. CDR3 size: 17 residues. V dropped 4 bases and J dropped 2; count of bases not matched to a gene: 9.

V and J are TRBV5-1 and TRBJ2-2; the D is unclear. Trimming removed 3 bases from V and 3 bases from J, with 9 bases in between. The CDR3 sequence is 14 residues long. The V gene's germline CDR1 is SGHRS and CDR2 YFSETQ. CDR3 DNA sequence: TGCGCCAGCAGCTATCTGGCGGACACCGGGGAGCTGTTTTTT. Its translation: CASSYLADTGELFF.

The CDR3 loop reads CSASPSVSSIQYF. DNA for the CDR3: TGCAGTGCTAGTCCCTCGGTCTCTAGCATTCAGTACTTC. V and J are TRBV20-1 and TRBJ2-4; unclear D gene. The V and J ends lost 3 bases and 9 bases respectively, with 15 bases between them. The CDR3 is made up of 13 amino acids. Looked up from germline, CDR1 is DFQATT and CDR2 is SNEGSKA (reference sequence).

This rearrangement joins TRBV29-1 to TRBJ1-1, with a possible D match to TRBD1 (6 bases). The ends were cut back, 6 bases at V and 4 bases at J, with 15 bases in the middle. Germline assignment: CDR1 SQVTM and CDR2 ANQGSEA. The CDR3 totals 13 residues. The CDR3 DNA reads TGCAGCGTCCACAGGGCCCCACGCACTGAAGCTTTCTTT. It codes for CSVHRAPRTEAFF.

This clone was seen just once. The chain links TRBV7-3 to TRBJ2-1; D might be TRBD2 (6 bases). The CDR3 loop spans 13 amino acids. CDR1 and CDR2 (germline): SGHTA, FQGTGA. The V and J ends lost 6 bases and 7 bases respectively, with 13 bases between them. The CDR3 nucleotides are TGTGCCAGCAGGTTGGGGGGAGGTAATGAGCAGTTCTTC. Protein product: CASRLGGGNEQFF.

The chain couples TRBV28 to TRBJ2-5, with D hard to call. V was cut by 6 bases and J by 2 bases, with 7 bases left in between. Germline CDR1 reads MDHEN; CDR2 reads SYDVKM. CDR3 size: 12 residues. In nucleotides, the CDR3 is TGTGCCAGCAGCATTTTGCAAGAGACCCAGTACTTC. It encodes CASSILQETQYF. The full variable domain, in which reference TRBV28 and TRBJ2-5 provide the parts outside the CDR3, is DVKVTQSSRYLVKRTGEKVFLECVQDMDHENMFWYRQDPGLGLRLIYFSYDVKMKEKGDIPEGYSVSREKKERFSLILESASTNQTSMYLCASSILQETQYFGPGTRLLVL.

This chain connects TRBV19 to TRBJ1-2, with 10 bases aligning to TRBD1. The junction had 8 bases not matched to a gene; V was cut back by 6 bases and J by 4 bases. The CDR3 extends over 15 amino acids. Germline CDR1 reads LNHDA; CDR2 reads SQIVND (reference sequence). For the CDR3, the DNA is TGTGCCAGTAGCCCTGGGACAGGGGACGTCTATGGCTACACCTTC. It specifies CASSPGTGDVYGYTF.

V is TRBV27 and J is TRBJ2-7; D remains ambiguous. Germline CDR1 reads MNHEY; CDR2 reads SMNVEV (reference sequence). CDR3 length: 13 residues. Trimming left V 3 bases short and J 0 bases short, with 6 bases between. CDR3 amino acids: CASSFTRSYEQYF. CDR3 coding DNA: TGTGCCAGCAGTTTTACGCGCTCCTACGAGCAGTACTTC.

The V gene is TRBV30, the J gene TRBJ2-5, with D possibly being TRBD1 (6 bases). V lost 0 bases and J lost 6, with 8 bases in between. Germline-derived CDR1 and CDR2 are GTSNPN and SVGIG (reference sequence). The CDR3 has 12 amino acids. CDR3 nucleotides: TGTGCCTGGAGTGTACAGGGACAGACCCAGTACTTC. This sequence encodes CAWSVQGQTQYF. Full variable domain (remainder filled in from reference TRBV30 and TRBJ2-5): SQTIHQWPATLVQPVGSPLSLECTVEGTSNPNLYWYRQAAGRGLQLLFYSVGIGQISSEVPQNLSASRPQDRQFILSSKKLLLSDSGFYLCAWSVQGQTQYFGPGTRLLVL.

This rearrangement joins TRBV2 to TRBJ1-1; D remains unclear. The germline V and J ends were trimmed by 3 bases and 6 bases, with 11 bases remaining between them. Germline V CDR1 and CDR2: SNHLY, FYNNEI. The CDR3 loop spans 13 amino acids. CDR3 DNA sequence: TGTGCCAGCAGTGATCGAGGGTATCCTGAAGCTTTCTTT. It translates to CASSDRGYPEAFF.

The rearrangement uses TRBV15 and TRBJ1-1, with 8 positions matching TRBD1. V shed 7 bases and J 3 bases; nucleotides not matched to a gene: 4. Per germline, CDR1 LNHNV and CDR2 YYDKDF (reference sequence). The CDR3 is 13 residues long. The CDR3 here is CATKTGGDTEAFF. CDR3 in DNA: TGTGCCACCAAAACAGGGGGAGACACTGAAGCTTTCTTT. Together with reference TRBV15 and TRBJ1-1, the CDR3 gives the full variable domain: DAMVIQNPRYQVTQFGKPVTLSCSQTLNHNVMYWYQQKSSQAPKLLFHYYDKDFNNEADTPDNFQSRRPNTSFCFLDIRSPGLGDTAMYLCATKTGGDTEAFFGQGTRLTVV.

Here the CDR3 DNA reads TGCGCCAGCAGCTGGGGGCTAGCGGGAACAAATGAGCAGTTCTTC. Protein sequence: CASSWGLAGTNEQFF. The V and J genes are TRBV5-1 and TRBJ2-1; 9 bases line up with TRBD2. V shed 3 bases and J 7 bases; nucleotides not matched to a gene: 8. Germline lookup yields CDR1 SGHRS and CDR2 YFSETQ. CDR3 length: 15 residues.

The table lists this clone with a count of one. J is TRBJ2-7 and V is TRBV9, with D perhaps being TRBD1 or TRBD2 (5 bases each). The CDR3 spans 14 residues. Trimming removed 4 bases from V and 3 bases from J, with 14 bases in between. Germline V gene sequence: CDR1 SGDLS, CDR2 YYNGEE. The CDR3 is CASSSGDVDYEQYF. In DNA form, the CDR3 reads TGTGCCAGCAGCTCTGGGGACGTAGACTACGAGCAGTACTTC.

The chain is built from TRBV19 and TRBJ2-7; D gene unclear. CDR3 size: 14 residues. Germline V gene lookup returns CDR1 LNHDA and CDR2 SQIVND (reference sequence). V lost 5 bases and J lost 7, with 18 bases in between. CDR3 amino acids: CASSPQSQAGEQYF. In DNA, the CDR3 is TGTGCCAGTAGTCCCCAGAGCCAGGCTGGGGAGCAGTACTTC. Based on the CDR3 plus reference TRBV19 and TRBJ2-7, the full variable domain is DGGITQSPKYLFRKEGQNVTLSCEQNLNHDAMYWYRQDPGQGLRLIYYSQIVNDFQKGDIAEGYSVSREKKESFPLTVTSAQKNPTAFYLCASSPQSQAGEQYFGPGTRLTVT.

The V gene is TRBV28, the J gene TRBJ2-3, with unresolved D. This CDR3 spans 14 amino acids. With 1 base removed from V and 4 bases from J, the gap between germline ends came to 9 bases. Germline V gene sequence: CDR1 MDHEN, CDR2 SYDVKM. The CDR3 reads CASSLSRRPDTQYF. The CDR3 bases are TGTGCCAGCAGTTTATCTCGGAGACCAGATACGCAGTATTTT.

The chain combines TRBV5-4 with TRBJ2-1; 9 nucleotides agree with TRBD2. CDR3 length: 13 amino acids. The V and J ends lost 4 bases and 9 bases, in that order; junction bases with no gene match: 5. Germline assignment: CDR1 SGHNT and CDR2 YYREEE (reference sequence). This CDR3 is CASSTTSGGEQFF. CDR3 sequence (DNA): TGTGCCAGCAGCACGACTAGCGGTGGTGAGCAGTTCTTC.

The chain links TRBV11-1 to TRBJ2-3, with TRBD1 matching over 11 bases. The CDR3 consists of 15 residues. The J segment lost 5 bases and the V segment lost 5 bases, leaving 6 bases of the junction unmatched. From germline, CDR1 is SGHAT and CDR2 FQDESV (reference sequence). CDR3 sequence reads: CASSGGTGGGDTQYF. The CDR3 bases are TGTGCCAGCAGCGGCGGGACAGGGGGTGGAGATACGCAGTATTTT.